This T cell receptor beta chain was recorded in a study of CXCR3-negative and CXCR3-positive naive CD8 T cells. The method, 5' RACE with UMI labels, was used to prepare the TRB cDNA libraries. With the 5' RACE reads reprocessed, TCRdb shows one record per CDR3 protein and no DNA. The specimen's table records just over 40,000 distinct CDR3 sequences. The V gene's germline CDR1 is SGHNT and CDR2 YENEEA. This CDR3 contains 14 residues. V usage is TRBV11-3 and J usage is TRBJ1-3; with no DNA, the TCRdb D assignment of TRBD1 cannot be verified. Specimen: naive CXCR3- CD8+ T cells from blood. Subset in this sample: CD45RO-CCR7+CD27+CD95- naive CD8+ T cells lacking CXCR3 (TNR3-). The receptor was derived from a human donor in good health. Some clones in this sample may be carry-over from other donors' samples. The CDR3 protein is CASSSGVDGNTIYF. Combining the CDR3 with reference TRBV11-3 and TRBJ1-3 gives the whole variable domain EAGVVQSPRYKIIEKKQPVAFWCNPISGHNTLYWYLQNLGQGPELLIRYENEEAVDDSQLPKDRFSAERLKGVDSTLKIQPAELGDSAVYLCASSSGVDGNTIYFGEGSWLTVV.